The clone carrying this T cell receptor (beta chain) was observed a few times. The data originate from a study of T cells in tumors after PD-1 blockade. Study at large: Daily vismodegib 150 mg continued in a subset of anti-PD-1-treated patients. Tumor samples yielded around 20-fold more depth than single-cell TCR sequencing.

The time point: first of two pre-therapy site-matched biopsies around 9 weeks apart. Per the germline V gene, CDR1 is SGHTS and CDR2 is YDEGEE. The CDR3 length is 16 residues. V dropped 2 bases and J dropped 0 bases, with 14 bases sitting between them. Some clones are missing from TCRdb's copy, which holds only in-frame ones; the method was immunoSEQ multiplex PCR. The repertoire holds fewer than 5,000 clones, with about 73% as singletons. The sequence came from a human donor with basal cell carcinoma. The genes are TRBV5-8 and TRBJ1-1; possibly TRBD1 for D (5 bases). Sequenced material: tumor tissue, taken before anti-PD-1 treatment. The CDR3 loop reads CASSFQGGRMNTEAFF. The CDR3 DNA reads as TGTGCCAGCAGCTTTCAGGGTGGAAGGATGAACACTGAAGCTTTCTTT.